One sample yielded the 9 T cell receptor beta chains listed below, sequenced in a study of tumor-infiltrating lymphocytes in glioblastoma multiforme. TCR beta libraries were built from RNA through three nested multiplex PCR rounds using modified ARM-PCR. TCRdb reprocessed the multiplex PCR reads with MiXCR, giving one entry per CDR3 protein. The profile shows about 32,000 distinct CDR3 sequences, 60% to 65% of them singletons. The sequenced sample was brain tumor tissue. All receptors derive from a male donor with glioblastoma.

This clonotype was detected many times. V usage is TRBV5-8 and J usage is TRBJ1-2; 8 bases agree with TRBD1. CDR1 is SGHTS and CDR2 is YDEGEE in the germline V gene. Germline trimming cut 4 bases from V and 8 bases from J; bases unmatched to any gene: 10. The CDR3 length is 14 residues. CDR3 in DNA: TGTGCCAGCAGCCCCGTGGCACAGGGGGGAGGCTACACCTTC. Amino acid sequence: CASSPVAQGGGYTF.

Notes on this clonotype: A read error is possible here, since a much larger clone lies one base away. The rearrangement joins TRBV5-1 to TRBJ2-1, with 9 bases aligning to TRBD2. In germline, CDR1 is SGHRS, CDR2 YFSETQ. The length of the CDR3 is 17 residues. Germline trimming cut 4 bases from V and 8 bases from J; bases unmatched to any gene: 16. The CDR3 DNA is TGCGCCAGCAGCCTCGGGATTAGCGGGAGTCCCCGCGATGAGCAGTTCTTC. As protein: CASSLGISGSPRDEQFF. Together with reference TRBV5-1 and TRBJ2-1, the CDR3 gives the full variable domain: KAGVTQTPRYLIKTRGQQVTLSCSPISGHRSVSWYQQTPGQGLQFLFEYFSETQRNKGNFPGRFSGRQFSNSRSEMNVSTLELGDSALYLCASSLGISGSPRDEQFFGPGTRLTVL.

This clonotype has a count of ten or more. The genes are TRBV6-6 and TRBJ2-2; unclear D gene. The CDR3 totals 11 residues. The ends were cut back, 2 bases at V and 6 bases at J, with 1 base in the middle. CDR1 MNHNY and CDR2 SVGAGI come from the germline V gene (reference sequence). The CDR3 region is CASSYPGELFF. In DNA form, the CDR3 reads TGTGCCAGCAGTTACCCCGGGGAGCTGTTTTTT.

Notes on this clonotype: Relative to the germline gene, one junction end is altered; a read error may explain this. The rearrangement links TRBV20-1 to TRBJ2-7, with D tentatively TRBD1 (5 bases). The CDR3 is 12 amino acids. The germline gives CDR1 DFQATT, CDR2 SNEGSKA (reference sequence). In DNA, the CDR3 is TGCTGTGCTAACGGTCAGGGCTACGAGCAGTACTTC. Its translation: CCANGQGYEQYF.

By frequency in the sample, this clonotype is medium-sized. The chain is built from TRBV11-2 and TRBJ2-5; perhaps TRBD2 as D (5 bases). Germline CDR1 reads SGHAT; CDR2 reads FQNNGV. CDR3 length: 14 amino acids. V lost 1 base to trimming and J lost 9 bases, with 15 bases between them. The CDR3 sequence is CASSLGASLSSQYF. The CDR3 DNA reads TGTGCCAGCAGCTTAGGGGCTAGCTTGTCGTCCCAGTACTTC.

Comments on this clonotype: At one end the junction does not follow the germline gene, possibly because of a read error. CDR3 DNA: TGTGCCAGTACTAGCGGGGAGGGCAAAGATACGCAGTACTTT. Protein: CASTSGEGKDTQYF. This rearrangement joins TRBV6-1 to TRBJ2-3; 10 nucleotides match TRBD2. The CDR3 length is 14 residues. Looked up from germline, CDR1 is MNHNS and CDR2 is SASEGT.

This clonotype has ten or more counts. This rearrangement joins TRBV6-6 to TRBJ2-2; tentatively, D is TRBD1 (5 bases). There are 17 residues in the CDR3. The V gene's germline CDR1 is MNHNY and CDR2 SVGAGI (reference sequence). V gave up 6 bases and J gave up 7 bases, with 24 bases separating them. CDR3 sequence (DNA): TGTGCCAGCAGAATCAAGGCTTGGGCAGGGATCGACGGGGAGCTGTTTTTT. It translates to CASRIKAWAGIDGELFF.

V and J are TRBV6-5 and TRBJ2-7; no reliable D call. V was cut by 4 bases and J by 7 bases, with 20 bases left in between. The germline V gene encodes CDR1 MNHEY and CDR2 SVGAGI. The CDR3 covers 15 residues. CDR3 in amino acids: CASSSSALSMYEQYF. CDR3 DNA: TGTGCCAGCAGTTCCTCGGCCCTGAGTATGTATGAGCAGTACTTC.

The chain uses TRBV11-2 and TRBJ2-7; D is undetermined. V dropped 0 bases and J dropped 1 base, with 7 bases sitting between them. The CDR3 contains 14 residues. Germline-derived CDR1 and CDR2 are SGHAT and FQNNGV. CDR3 region: CASSLEAKSYEQYF. The CDR3 DNA sequence: TGTGCCAGCAGCTTAGAGGCTAAATCCTACGAGCAGTACTTC. The entire variable domain, with the rest obtained from reference TRBV11-2 and TRBJ2-7, is as follows: EAGVAQSPRYKIIEKRQSVAFWCNPISGHATLYWYQQILGQGPKLLIQFQNNGVVDDSQLPKDRFSAERLKGVDSTLKIQPAKLEDSAVYLCASSLEAKSYEQYFGPGTRLTVT.